Presented here are 18 T cell receptor beta chains from one specimen sequenced in a study of blood T cell repertoires in COVID-19. The repertoire was sequenced with immunoSEQ multiplex PCR; TCRdb's copy has only in-frame clones and lacks some. The table includes roughly 68,000 clones, 70% to 90% detected once. The specimen was peripheral blood. These receptors were obtained from a man aged 45-65 years with acute or convalescent COVID-19.

The chain uses TRBV19 and TRBJ2-5, with TRBD2 matching over 7 bases. The CDR3 is 20 residues long. With 0 bases clipped from V and 0 bases from J, the junction kept 16 bases outside the gene matches. Germline V CDR1 and CDR2: LNHDA, SQIVND (reference sequence). CDR3 bases: TGTGCCAGTAGTATAGATAGCCCCTACGCGGGCGGGGGTCACCAAGAGACCCAGTACTTC. Residues: CASSIDSPYAGGGHQETQYF.

This chain uses TRBV2 with TRBJ2-2, with D perhaps matching TRBD2 (6 bases). The CDR3 covers 12 residues. The germline V gene encodes CDR1 SNHLY and CDR2 FYNNEI. V dropped 10 bases and J dropped 3 bases, with 9 bases sitting between them. CDR3 nucleotides: TGTGCCATGGGACTCGACACCGGGGAGCTGTTTTTT. Residues: CAMGLDTGELFF.

V is TRBV28 and J is TRBJ2-5; D remains ambiguous. Germline V gives CDR1 MDHEN, CDR2 SYDVKM. The V gene lost 2 bases and the J gene lost 1 base, with 5 bases spanning the gap. This CDR3 is 13 amino acids long. CDR3 region: CASSLIGQETQYF. The CDR3 DNA follows: TGTGCCAGCAGTTTAATCGGCCAAGAGACCCAGTACTTC.

J is TRBJ1-2 and V is TRBV6-6; 9 bases map to TRBD1. Germline CDR1 is MNHNY and CDR2 is SVGAGI (reference sequence). The CDR3 length is 15 residues. Germline trimming cut 6 bases from V and 6 bases from J; bases unmatched to any gene: 11. The CDR3 bases are TGTGCCAGCAGCCTACTACAGGGGGCTTTTGATGGCTACACCTTC. Protein: CASSLLQGAFDGYTF.

The chain is built from TRBV19 and TRBJ1-6, with D possibly TRBD1 on 6 matching bases. The V end was cut by 7 bases, the J end by 9 bases, with 13 bases between. Germline V gives CDR1 LNHDA, CDR2 SQIVND (reference sequence). The CDR3 runs to 13 residues. Written as DNA, the CDR3 is TGTGCCAGTACCACAGGGTGGGCTTCACCCCTCCACTTT. The encoded protein is CASTTGWASPLHF.

The chain combines TRBV7-2 with TRBJ1-2; weak D call: TRBD1 (6 bases). This CDR3 comprises 14 residues. Germline V lookup: CDR1 SGHTA, CDR2 FQGNSA. The V gene lost 7 bases and the J gene lost 2 bases, with 14 bases spanning the gap. CDR3 coding DNA: TGTGCCAGCACCCCCGGGGGGACAAACTATGGCTACACCTTC. Protein: CASTPGGTNYGYTF.

The V and J genes are TRBV7-2 and TRBJ2-3, with 8 positions matching TRBD2. Per germline, CDR1 SGHTA and CDR2 FQGNSA. The CDR3 is made up of 14 amino acids. The junction had 5 bases not matched to a gene; V was cut back by 3 bases and J by 6 bases. CDR3 loop: CASSLTGGKDTQYF. DNA of the CDR3: TGTGCCAGCAGCTTGACGGGGGGGAAGGATACGCAGTATTTT. Complete variable domain (other parts from reference TRBV7-2 and TRBJ2-3): GAGVSQSPSNKVTEKGKDVELRCDPISGHTALYWYRQSLGQGLEFLIYFQGNSAPDKSGLPSDRFSAERTGGSVSTLTIQRTQQEDSAVYLCASSLTGGKDTQYFGPGTRLTVL.

J is TRBJ2-1 and V is TRBV9, with TRBD2 matching 7 bases. After removal of 0 bases from V and 3 bases from J, the junction contained 3 bases not matched to a gene. There are 15 residues in the CDR3. Germline CDR1 reads SGDLS; CDR2 reads YYNGEE. The CDR3 DNA reads as TGTGCCAGCAGCGTAGCAGCGGGGCTCTACAATGAGCAGTTCTTC. Its protein is CASSVAAGLYNEQFF. Using reference TRBV9 and TRBJ2-1 for the parts outside the CDR3, the full variable domain is DSGVTQTPKHLITATGQRVTLRCSPRSGDLSVYWYQQSLDQGLQFLIQYYNGEERAKGNILERFSAQQFPDLHSELNLSSLELGDSALYFCASSVAAGLYNEQFFGPGTRLTVL.

The rearrangement uses TRBV19 and TRBJ2-1, with 7 nucleotides matching TRBD1. Germline V CDR1 and CDR2: LNHDA, SQIVND (reference sequence). There are 13 residues in the CDR3. Unmatched junction bases numbered 5, after V lost 10 bases and J lost 2 bases. CDR3 in DNA: TGTGCCACCGCGGACAGGCCCTACAATGAGCAGTTCTTC. Translating gives CATADRPYNEQFF.

This chain uses TRBV7-3 with TRBJ2-5; D is possibly TRBD1 (7 bases). The CDR3 covers 13 residues. Per germline, CDR1 SGHTA and CDR2 FQGTGA. Trimming shortened V by 5 bases and J by 2 bases, and 9 bases separated the two germline ends. The CDR3 is CASSAGQQETQYF. For the CDR3, the DNA is TGTGCCAGCAGCGCGGGACAGCAAGAGACCCAGTACTTC.

This rearrangement joins TRBV27 to TRBJ1-5; no reliable D call. Germline CDR1 and CDR2: MNHEY and SMNVEV (reference sequence). The CDR3 sequence is 14 residues long. The V end lost 10 bases, the J end lost 1 base, and 14 bases lay between the germline ends. CDR3 protein: CATSLGGSNQPQHF. The CDR3, as DNA: TGTGCCACCTCTTTAGGAGGGAGCAATCAGCCCCAGCATTTT.

The chain links TRBV5-3 to TRBJ2-5; no firm D call. TRBV5-3 is filed as an ORF, its function uncertain. The CDR3 has 14 amino acids. Trimming pared 0 bases from V and 5 bases from J, leaving 11 bases between. The CDR3 DNA follows: TGTGCCAGAAGCTTGGTGGTAGCCCGGGAGACCCAGTACTTC. Protein sequence: CARSLVVARETQYF.

This sequence joins TRBV6-6 and TRBJ2-1; 7 nucleotides agree with TRBD2. J lost 7 bases, V lost 5 bases, and 14 bases had no gene match. CDR1 and CDR2 from the germline V gene are MNHNY and SVGAGI (reference sequence). The CDR3 extends over 16 amino acids. The CDR3 DNA reads as TGTGCCAGCAGTCCCGGGTTTGGGGGGGGATATAATGAGCAGTTCTTC. Its protein is CASSPGFGGGYNEQFF.

The chain employs TRBV7-9 and TRBJ1-5; 9 nucleotides match TRBD1. J lost 5 bases, V lost 4 bases, and 9 bases had no gene match. CDR1 SEHNR and CDR2 FQNEAQ come from the germline V gene (reference sequence). This CDR3 has 16 amino acids. Written as DNA, the CDR3 is TGTGCCAGCAGCTCGGACAGGGGACATGCGGATCAGCCCCAGCATTTT. It codes for CASSSDRGHADQPQHF.

The chain carries TRBV19 and TRBJ1-4; possible D gene TRBD1, 6 bases. The CDR3 loop spans 16 amino acids. The germline gives CDR1 LNHDA, CDR2 SQIVND (reference sequence). V was trimmed by 4 bases and J by 4 bases, leaving 16 bases between them. CDR3 sequence: CASSTQGGGRNEKLFF. The DNA for the CDR3 is TGTGCCAGTAGTACACAGGGCGGCGGACGTAATGAAAAACTGTTTTTT. The full variable domain, completed using reference TRBV19 and TRBJ1-4, is DGGITQSPKYLFRKEGQNVTLSCEQNLNHDAMYWYRQDPGQGLRLIYYSQIVNDFQKGDIAEGYSVSREKKESFPLTVTSAQKNPTAFYLCASSTQGGGRNEKLFFGSGTQLSVL.

The chain uses TRBV5-1 and TRBJ2-7, with a weak D call TRBD2 (6 bases). The CDR3 runs 14 residues. The V gene lost 3 bases and the J gene lost 10 bases, with 20 bases spanning the gap. CDR1 is SGHRS, CDR2 YFSETQ, per germline. For the CDR3, the DNA is TGCGCCAGCAGCTGGGGGACTGCTTCCGCAGAACAGTACTTC. Encoded protein: CASSWGTASAEQYF.

This clone showed up just once. CDR3 bases: TGTGCCAGCAGCTTAGCAGGGGGCGGGGAGACCCAGTACTTC. Protein: CASSLAGGGETQYF. V usage is TRBV7-7 and J usage is TRBJ2-5; 7 bases align to TRBD1. Trimming at V came to 0 bases and at J to 5 bases, leaving 3 bases not matched to a gene. CDR1 SSHAT and CDR2 FNYEAQ come from the germline V gene (reference sequence). This CDR3 has 14 residues.

The rearrangement links TRBV10-3 to TRBJ2-7, with TRBD1 as a possible D gene (5 bases). V was clipped by 7 bases and J by 2 bases, with 12 bases between them. Per germline, CDR1 ENHRY and CDR2 SYGVKD. The CDR3 sequence is 13 residues long. The CDR3 nucleotides are TGTGCCATCATGCAGGGCACCACCTACGAGCAGTACTTC. Its protein product is CAIMQGTTYEQYF.